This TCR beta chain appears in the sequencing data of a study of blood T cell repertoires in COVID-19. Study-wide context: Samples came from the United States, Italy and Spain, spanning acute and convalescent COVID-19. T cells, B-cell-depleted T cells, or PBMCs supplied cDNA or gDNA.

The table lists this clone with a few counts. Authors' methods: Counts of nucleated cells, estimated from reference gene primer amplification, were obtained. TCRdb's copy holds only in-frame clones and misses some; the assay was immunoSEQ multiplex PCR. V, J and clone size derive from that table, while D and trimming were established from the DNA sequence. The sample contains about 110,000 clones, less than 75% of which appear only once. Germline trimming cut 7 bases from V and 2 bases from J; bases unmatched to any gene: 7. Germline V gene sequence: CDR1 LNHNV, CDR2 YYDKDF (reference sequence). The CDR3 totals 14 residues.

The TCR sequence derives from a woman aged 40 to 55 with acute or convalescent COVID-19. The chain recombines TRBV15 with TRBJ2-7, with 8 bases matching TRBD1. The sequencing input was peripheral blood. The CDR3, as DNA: TGTGCCACCATGCGCGACAGGGGTCCCTACGAGCAGTACTTC. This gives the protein CATMRDRGPYEQYF.